The 9 T cell receptor beta chains below all came from one sample that was sequenced in a study of blood T cell repertoires in COVID-19. The repertoire was sequenced with immunoSEQ multiplex PCR; TCRdb's copy has only in-frame clones and lacks some. The data show under 95,000 clones, around 80% seen once. The sequenced sample consisted of peripheral blood. The receptors stem from a man between 60 and 75 years old with active or convalescent COVID-19.

V gene TRBV5-4 combines with J gene TRBJ2-5; TRBD2 matches at 8 bases. With 1 base clipped from V and 4 bases from J, the junction kept 3 bases outside the gene matches. This CDR3 region has 14 residues. The germline CDR1 and CDR2 sequences are SGHNT and YYREEE (reference sequence). CDR3 amino acids: CASSLTTSGETQYF. As DNA, the CDR3 is TGTGCCAGCAGCTTGACAACTAGCGGAGAGACCCAGTACTTC.

J is TRBJ2-3 and V is TRBV5-1, with D perhaps matching TRBD2 (5 bases). Looked up from germline, CDR1 is SGHRS and CDR2 is YFSETQ. CDR3 length: 14 amino acids. Trimming removed 4 bases from V and 0 bases from J, with 9 bases in between. DNA of the CDR3: TGCGCCAGCAGCATACGGGGTAGCACAGATACGCAGTATTTT. Translation: CASSIRGSTDTQYF.

This clone has just a few counts. One end of the junction fails to match germline, which may point to a read error. The chain uses TRBV18 and TRBJ2-2; 12 nucleotides agree with TRBD2. The germline CDR1 and CDR2 sequences are KGHSH and LQKENI. This CDR3 is 16 amino acids long. The CDR3 spells CASSPQLAGGTVELFF. The CDR3 nucleotides are TGTGCCAGCTCACCGCAGCTAGCGGGGGGGACCGTGGAGCTGTTTTTT.

The CDR3 DNA reads TGTGCCTGGAGGGGACCGGGACAAGCCTACTACGAGCAGTACTTC. Encoded protein: CAWRGPGQAYYEQYF. This chain connects TRBV30 to TRBJ2-7, with D possibly matching TRBD1 (6 bases). Trimming removed 3 bases at V and 3 bases at J, with 18 bases between. This CDR3 is 15 amino acids long. CDR1 is GTSNPN, CDR2 SVGIG, per germline (reference sequence).

Here the CDR3 reads CAIRNRETEAFF. The CDR3 DNA is TGTGCCATCAGAAACAGGGAGACTGAAGCTTTCTTT. J is TRBJ1-1 and V is TRBV10-3, with D maybe TRBD1 (6 bases). The CDR3 has 12 amino acids. V lost 6 bases to trimming and J lost 5 bases, with 10 bases between them. The germline V gene encodes CDR1 ENHRY and CDR2 SYGVKD.

The chain carries TRBV2 and TRBJ1-2, with D unclear. This CDR3 comprises 12 residues. V lost 8 bases and J 5 bases, leaving 12 bases between the germline ends. Germline CDR1 is SNHLY and CDR2 is FYNNEI. CDR3 in amino acids: CASRGVNYGYTF. CDR3 coding DNA: TGTGCCAGCCGGGGTGTAAATTATGGCTACACCTTC.

This chain links TRBV6-2 or TRBV6-3 with TRBJ1-1, with D hard to call. Trimming took 2 bases from V and 1 from J, leaving 17 bases between them. The germline V gene has CDR1 MNHEY and CDR2 SVGEGT. This CDR3 comprises 17 residues. The CDR3 DNA follows: TGTGCCAGCAGTTACGAGGGAGTGAGGAGACAGAACACTGAAGCTTTCTTT. Its protein product is CASSYEGVRRQNTEAFF.

The chain carries TRBV6-5 and TRBJ1-6; 8 positions match TRBD1. The CDR3 is 15 residues long. Trimming removed 5 bases from V and 7 bases from J; junction bases left unmatched: 7. Germline values: CDR1 MNHEY, CDR2 SVGAGI. The CDR3 loop is CASSSYRGENSPLHF. The CDR3 region has the DNA TGTGCCAGCAGTAGCTACAGGGGGGAGAATTCACCCCTCCACTTT.

The J gene is TRBJ2-2, the V gene TRBV18, with TRBD2 matching 8 bases. The CDR3 loop spans 16 amino acids. Germline CDR1 is KGHSH and CDR2 is LQKENI. V trimming: 3 bases; J trimming: 1 base; junction bases outside the gene matches: 4. The CDR3 sequence: CASSPRLAGNTGELFF. The DNA for the CDR3 is TGTGCCAGCTCACCCCGGCTAGCGGGGAACACCGGGGAGCTGTTTTTT.